This T cell receptor (beta chain) stems from a study of cytomegalovirus exposure and HLA in healthy donors. Use of 60 Vbeta and 13 Jbeta primers characterized the PCR. Method: immunoSEQ multiplex PCR; TCRdb's copy keeps in-frame clones and lacks some. The sample has 120,000 or so clones. The V and J ends lost 1 base and 5 bases respectively, with 19 bases between them. Germline-derived CDR1 and CDR2 are SGHRS and YFSETQ. This CDR3 comprises 16 residues. The TCR originated in a man between 18 and 29 years old in good health and CMV-seronegative. Sequenced input: PBMCs. This rearrangement joins TRBV5-1 to TRBJ2-7, with a possible D match to TRBD2 (6 bases). This chain's CDR3 is CASSLSGWTTPDEQYF. CDR3 nucleotides: TGCGCCAGCAGCTTGAGCGGATGGACTACCCCCGACGAGCAGTACTTC.